The rows below give T cell receptor beta chains drawn from one sample of a study of control samples from healthy donors and cancer patients. This table comes from immunoSEQ multiplex PCR, and its TCRdb copy is limited to in-frame clones, with some not included. The repertoire holds some 100,000 clones, with roughly 89% as singletons. The sequencing sample was made of blood. Receptors were obtained from a man under 40 in good health. Each CDR3 is given with its conserved first and last residue. A D gene is named only where the DNA matches it firmly. Expanded clones get a size class; other rows say once, few or many, or leave the size out.

clone_size: -; j_call: TRBJ2-1; d_call: TRBD2; cdr3_length: 18; v_call: TRBV10-2; cdr3_aa: CASSEEKGLGISGDEQFF; cdr3_nt: TGCGCCAGCAGTGAGGAGAAGGGACTAGGAATTTCAGGGGATGAGCAGTTCTTC
clone_size: once; j_call: TRBJ2-2; d_call: TRBD1; cdr3_length: 17; v_call: TRBV7-9; cdr3_aa: CASSPQTGTGGTGELFF; cdr3_nt: TGTGCCAGCAGCCCGCAAACCGGGACAGGGGGGACCGGGGAGCTGTTTTTT
clone_size: -; j_call: TRBJ1-1; d_call: -; cdr3_length: 15; v_call: TRBV15; cdr3_aa: CATVSGQTKNTEAFF; cdr3_nt: TGTGCCACAGTAAGCGGACAGACGAAAAACACTGAAGCTTTCTTT
clone_size: -; j_call: TRBJ2-3; d_call: -; cdr3_length: 15; v_call: TRBV9; cdr3_aa: CASSVGGGTSDTQYF; cdr3_nt: TGTGCCAGCAGCGTAGGGGGCGGGACGTCCGATACGCAGTATTTT
clone_size: -; j_call: TRBJ1-1; d_call: -; cdr3_length: 15; v_call: TRBV25-1; cdr3_aa: CATRPGRTSGTEAFF; cdr3_nt: TGTGCCACGAGGCCGGGCCGCACATCAGGGACTGAAGCTTTCTTT
clone_size: -; j_call: TRBJ1-1; d_call: -; cdr3_length: 12; v_call: TRBV29-1; cdr3_aa: CSGRDLNTEAFF; cdr3_nt: TGCAGCGGGCGGGACCTGAACACTGAAGCTTTCTTT
clone_size: -; j_call: TRBJ2-1; d_call: -; cdr3_length: 10; v_call: TRBV20-1; cdr3_aa: CSAMGNEQFF; cdr3_nt: TGCAGTGCTATGGGCAATGAGCAGTTCTTC
clone_size: -; j_call: TRBJ1-2; d_call: -; cdr3_length: 16; v_call: TRBV3-1/TRBV3-2; cdr3_aa: CASSQVGGGFNYGYTF; cdr3_nt: TGTGCCAGCAGCCAAGTAGGGGGGGGTTTTAACTATGGCTACACCTTC
clone_size: -; j_call: TRBJ1-5; d_call: TRBD1; cdr3_length: 16; v_call: TRBV6-2/TRBV6-3; cdr3_aa: CASSYSGRGSSQPQHF; cdr3_nt: TGTGCCAGCAGTTACTCGGGCAGGGGGTCTAGTCAGCCCCAGCATTTT
clone_size: -; j_call: TRBJ1-1; d_call: -; cdr3_length: 12; v_call: TRBV11-3; cdr3_aa: CASSLSDTEAFF; cdr3_nt: TGTGCCAGCAGCTTATCGGACACTGAAGCTTTCTTT
clone_size: once; j_call: TRBJ1-4; d_call: TRBD1; cdr3_length: 15; v_call: TRBV19; cdr3_aa: CASSSSGTDREKLFF; cdr3_nt: TGTGCCAGTAGTTCAAGCGGGACAGATAGGGAAAAACTGTTTTTT
clone_size: -; j_call: TRBJ1-1; d_call: -; cdr3_length: 14; v_call: TRBV6-5; cdr3_aa: CASSPIGTNTEAFF; cdr3_nt: TGTGCCAGCAGTCCAATCGGGACTAACACTGAAGCTTTCTTT
clone_size: -; j_call: TRBJ1-1; d_call: -; cdr3_length: 14; v_call: TRBV6-1; cdr3_aa: CASSDLVPNTEAFF; cdr3_nt: TGTGCCAGCAGTGACCTGGTCCCGAACACTGAAGCTTTCTTT
clone_size: once; j_call: TRBJ1-2; d_call: -; cdr3_length: 16; v_call: TRBV11-2; cdr3_aa: CASSLGFVGVDYGYTF; cdr3_nt: TGTGCCAGCAGCCTCGGGTTTGTTGGGGTCGACTATGGCTACACCTTC
clone_size: -; j_call: TRBJ2-7; d_call: TRBD2; cdr3_length: 15; v_call: TRBV3-1/TRBV3-2; cdr3_aa: CASSHQIAGGREQYF; cdr3_nt: TGTGCCAGCAGCCATCAGATTGCGGGGGGCCGAGAGCAGTACTTC
clone_size: -; j_call: TRBJ2-3; d_call: -; cdr3_length: 15; v_call: TRBV6-6; cdr3_aa: CASSRGAHAPDTQYF; cdr3_nt: TGTGCCAGCAGCCGCGGGGCCCATGCTCCAGATACGCAGTATTTT
clone_size: -; j_call: TRBJ2-2; d_call: -; cdr3_length: 13; v_call: TRBV15; cdr3_aa: CATSSPNPGELFF; cdr3_nt: TGTGCCACCAGCAGCCCGAATCCCGGGGAGCTGTTTTTT
clone_size: -; j_call: TRBJ1-1; d_call: TRBD1; cdr3_length: 18; v_call: TRBV5-5; cdr3_aa: CASSLGPTGSASNTEAFF; cdr3_nt: TGTGCCAGCAGCTTGGGGCCGACAGGGTCGGCGTCGAACACTGAAGCTTTCTTT
clone_size: -; j_call: TRBJ2-2; d_call: -; cdr3_length: 16; v_call: TRBV30; cdr3_aa: CAWSVRSTTDTGELFF; cdr3_nt: TGTGCCTGGAGTGTAAGATCGACCACGGACACCGGGGAGCTGTTTTTT
clone_size: -; j_call: TRBJ1-2; d_call: TRBD1; cdr3_length: 14; v_call: TRBV11-2; cdr3_aa: CASSSGTGGGGYTF; cdr3_nt: TGTGCCAGCAGCAGTGGGACAGGGGGGGGTGGCTACACCTTC
clone_size: -; j_call: TRBJ2-1; d_call: TRBD1; cdr3_length: 17; v_call: TRBV30; cdr3_aa: CAWSPNLRTGTYNEQFF; cdr3_nt: TGTGCCTGGAGTCCAAACCTTCGGACAGGGACCTACAATGAGCAGTTCTTC
clone_size: -; j_call: TRBJ1-4; d_call: TRBD1; cdr3_length: 14; v_call: TRBV19; cdr3_aa: CASSIVTGGEKLFF; cdr3_nt: TGTGCCAGTAGTATAGTTACAGGGGGAGAAAAACTGTTTTTT
clone_size: -; j_call: TRBJ1-1; d_call: -; cdr3_length: 11; v_call: TRBV20-1; cdr3_aa: CSAGLSTEAFF; cdr3_nt: TGCAGTGCGGGACTGAGCACTGAAGCTTTCTTT
clone_size: -; j_call: TRBJ2-1; d_call: -; cdr3_length: 15; v_call: TRBV6-2/TRBV6-3; cdr3_aa: CASTPLKSASNEQFF; cdr3_nt: TGTGCCAGCACCCCGCTCAAATCAGCTAGCAATGAGCAGTTCTTC
clone_size: -; j_call: TRBJ2-6; d_call: -; cdr3_length: 16; v_call: TRBV5-1; cdr3_aa: CASSLAPGTGANVLTF; cdr3_nt: TGCGCCAGCAGCTTGGCGCCGGGGACCGGGGCCAACGTCCTGACTTTC
clone_size: once; j_call: TRBJ2-4; d_call: -; cdr3_length: 18; v_call: TRBV4-1; cdr3_aa: CASSQIGRKTVAKNIQYF; cdr3_nt: TGCGCCAGCAGCCAAATAGGACGAAAGACAGTAGCCAAAAACATTCAGTACTTC
clone_size: -; j_call: TRBJ2-5; d_call: -; cdr3_length: 17; v_call: TRBV5-4; cdr3_aa: CASSLAVAGTLEETQYF; cdr3_nt: TGTGCCAGCAGCTTGGCGGTGGCCGGGACGTTAGAAGAGACCCAGTACTTC
clone_size: -; j_call: TRBJ2-5; d_call: TRBD2; cdr3_length: 13; v_call: TRBV20-1; cdr3_aa: CSASAGVPETQYF; cdr3_nt: TGCAGTGCTAGTGCGGGAGTGCCAGAGACCCAGTACTTC
clone_size: -; j_call: TRBJ1-6; d_call: TRBD1; cdr3_length: 16; v_call: TRBV6-5; cdr3_aa: CASSYNRDRGNSPLHF; cdr3_nt: TGTGCCAGCAGTTACAACCGGGACAGGGGCAATTCACCCCTCCACTTT
clone_size: -; j_call: TRBJ1-5; d_call: -; cdr3_length: 15; v_call: TRBV6-5; cdr3_aa: CASSTTGLSNQPQHF; cdr3_nt: TGTGCCAGCAGTACCACAGGGTTAAGCAATCAGCCCCAGCATTTT
clone_size: -; j_call: TRBJ2-1; d_call: TRBD2; cdr3_length: 14; v_call: TRBV3-1/TRBV3-2; cdr3_aa: CASSQDWTSGTQFF; cdr3_nt: TGTGCCAGCAGCCAAGATTGGACTAGCGGCACACAGTTCTTC
clone_size: -; j_call: TRBJ2-7; d_call: -; cdr3_length: 13; v_call: TRBV11-2; cdr3_aa: CASRRTWPAEQYF; cdr3_nt: TGTGCCAGCAGGCGCACCTGGCCCGCCGAGCAGTACTTC
clone_size: -; j_call: TRBJ1-2; d_call: TRBD1; cdr3_length: 12; v_call: TRBV29-1; cdr3_aa: CSVPDRAYGYTF; cdr3_nt: TGCAGCGTCCCTGACAGGGCCTATGGCTACACCTTC
clone_size: -; j_call: TRBJ2-3; d_call: TRBD2; cdr3_length: 17; v_call: TRBV19; cdr3_aa: CASSPRSGTSGTDTQYF; cdr3_nt: TGTGCCAGTAGTCCCCGATCCGGGACTAGCGGCACAGATACGCAGTATTTT
clone_size: -; j_call: TRBJ1-2; d_call: -; cdr3_length: 14; v_call: TRBV7-2; cdr3_aa: CASGGTRANYGYTF; cdr3_nt: TGTGCCAGCGGGGGGACAAGAGCTAACTATGGCTACACCTTC